The clone carrying this TCR beta chain occurred a few times. Its specificity is unknown. Unique molecular identifiers were incorporated into the prepared TCRbeta library. TCRdb called the PCR reads again in MiXCR, with one record for every CDR3 protein. This table has under 250,000 distinct CDR3 sequences, roughly a sixth appearing once. This sample is part of a study of T-cell reconstitution after alpha-beta-depleted transplantation in children. Whole-study findings and limits: From newly produced T cells came most of the T-cell counts and diversity one year after transplant.

This CDR3 has 17 amino acids. Per germline, CDR1 MNHEY and CDR2 SMNVEV (reference sequence). V dropped 5 bases and J dropped 0 bases, with 18 bases sitting between them. The chain has TRBV27 and TRBJ2-3, with D tentatively TRBD1 or TRBD2 (5 bases each). The TCR comes from a male patient between 2 and 10 years old who had a stem cell transplant for acute lymphoblastic leukemia, so the T cells may come from the graft donor. Material: PBMCs, mostly from graft donor cells, obtained 360 days after TCRalphabeta/CD19-depleted stem cell transplant. CDR3 in DNA: TGTGCCAGCAGTCCCCCGAGGGTGGGGGATAGCACAGATACGCAGTATTTT. Translating gives CASSPPRVGDSTDTQYF.